This record covers a single T cell receptor (beta chain). A few counts support this clonotype. Its antigen remains unidentified. No base quality values were provided; no much bigger clone lies one nucleotide off. This sample is part of a study of T-cell memory formation after mild COVID-19 (TCRdb year 2021). In the study overall: TCR sequence clusters from the two donors were found to be largely donor specific. In a couple of donors, T-cell clones that expanded and contracted after mild COVID-19 were tracked by sequencing TCRalpha and TCRbeta repertoires over time. The cohort was made up of two young adult volunteers, one female and one male, who were previously healthy.

As encoded in the germline V gene, CDR1 is SGDLS while CDR2 is YYNGEE. V sheds 0 bases and J sheds 4 bases, leaving 14 bases between their ends. The CDR3 holds 16 amino acids from the cysteine to the phenylalanine. Only the CDR3 DNA stays, 48 bases, in frame from base 1. Sequencing used an Illumina NovaSeq 6000. TCRalpha and TCRbeta cDNA libraries were constructed by 5'RACE with constant-segment primers, with sample barcodes and unique molecular identifiers being introduced. RNA was extracted from every sample with Trizol reagent. The libraries were amplified in two PCR steps, and the second step added a second sample barcode and Illumina TruSeq adapters. Sequencing of libraries was performed on an Illumina NovaSeq with 2 x 150 bp paired-end reads. The source study handled its data this way. The reads were demultiplexed and collapsed into UMI-guided consensus sequences using migec v1.2.7. Using mixcr v2.1.11, the UMI consensuses were aligned to TRA and TRB V and J templates and assembled into clonotypes. Expanded or contracted clonotypes were those called significant by both edgeR and NoisET, with noise models trained on biological replicates. For edgeR calls, the thresholds were a false discovery rate-adjusted p below 0.01 and a log2 fold-change of 1. PCA with hierarchical clustering of max-normalized trajectories of the 1000 most abundant clonotypes was used as exploratory dynamics analysis. Separately sequenced CD4+ and CD8+ repertoires were used to assign the CD4 or CD8 phenotype of responding clones. The raw public data were reprocessed by TCRdb itself: fastp quality trimming at Q25, MiXCR clonotype calling, in-frame beta chains only. Each record represents a unique CDR3 protein, reported with the most common genes and DNA among its rows. TCRdb's processing, not the study's, gives the V and J calls here. The sample table contains a few hundred thousand distinct CDR3 sequences; only one count was recorded for around 27% of them. 9.5% to 15% of the sample is in the top ten clones.

Ficoll-Paque density gradient centrifugation was the method used to isolate PBMCs. Overall study outcomes, separate from this receptor: The study included only a couple of mild cases, and larger cohorts that include severe cases with pre-infection samples were judged to be necessary. Some responding clones were detected in pre-infection memory, suggesting pre-existing cross-reactive memory T cells joined the SARS-CoV-2 response. Contracting CD4+ clones appeared mostly in the CM and EM memory subsets, whereas CD8+ clones were enriched in EMRA. Whether the second-wave clones peaking on day 37 were SARS-CoV-2 specific was not confirmed. Clones contracting from day 15 to 85 had balanced CD4/CD8 phenotypes, while a second wave expanding from day 15 to 37 was biased towards CD4+.

The rearrangement combines TRBV9 with TRBJ2-1; the best D guess is TRBD2, with 7 bases matching. This sequence originates from an adult woman who had mild COVID-19 (a few samples of this study predate the infection). The sample titles of this study are shuffled in the database, so cell type and time point are left out; the donor was told from shared clones. The sequenced sample was PBMCs or a T cell subset sorted from them (not recorded which). The nucleotides are TGTGCCAGCAGCGTAGCTAGAGGGGGGGGATACAATGAGCAGTTCTTC. Translated, this is CASSVARGGGYNEQFF.